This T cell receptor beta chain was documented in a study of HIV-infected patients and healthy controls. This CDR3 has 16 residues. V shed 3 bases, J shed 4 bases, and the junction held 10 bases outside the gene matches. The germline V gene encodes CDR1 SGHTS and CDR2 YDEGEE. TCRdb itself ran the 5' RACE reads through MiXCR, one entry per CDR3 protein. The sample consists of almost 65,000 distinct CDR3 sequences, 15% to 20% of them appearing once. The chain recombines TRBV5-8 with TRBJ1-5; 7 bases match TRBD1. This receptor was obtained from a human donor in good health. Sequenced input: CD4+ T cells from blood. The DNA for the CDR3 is TGTGCCAGCAGCTCAAAGCCTTACAGGGGTAATCAGCCCCAGCATTTT. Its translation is CASSSKPYRGNQPQHF.